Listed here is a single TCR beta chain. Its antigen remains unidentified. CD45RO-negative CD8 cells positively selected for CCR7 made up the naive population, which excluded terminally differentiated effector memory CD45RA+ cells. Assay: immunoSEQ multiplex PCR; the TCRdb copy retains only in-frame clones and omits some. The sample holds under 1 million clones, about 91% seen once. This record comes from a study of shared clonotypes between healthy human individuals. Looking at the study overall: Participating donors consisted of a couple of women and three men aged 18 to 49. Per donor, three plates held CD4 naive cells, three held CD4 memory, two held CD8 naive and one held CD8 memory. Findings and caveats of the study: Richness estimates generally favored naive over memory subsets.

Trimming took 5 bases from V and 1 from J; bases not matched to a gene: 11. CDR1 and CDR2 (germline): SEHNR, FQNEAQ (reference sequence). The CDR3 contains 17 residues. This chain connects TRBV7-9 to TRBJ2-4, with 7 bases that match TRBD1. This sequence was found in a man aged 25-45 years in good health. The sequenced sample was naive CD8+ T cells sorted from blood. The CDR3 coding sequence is TGTGCCAGCAGCCCCTCCAGGGGGTCGCTTGCCAAAAACATTCAGTACTTC. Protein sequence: CASSPSRGSLAKNIQYF. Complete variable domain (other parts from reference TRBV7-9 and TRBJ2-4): DTGVSQNPRHKITKRGQNVTFRCDPISEHNRLYWYRQTLGQGPEFLTYFQNEAQLEKSRLLSDRFSAERPKGSFSTLEIQRTEQGDSAMYLCASSPSRGSLAKNIQYFGAGTRLSVL.